The sequence of this TCR beta chain was determined in a study of blood T cell repertoires in COVID-19. Germline lookup yields CDR1 LNHDA and CDR2 SQIVND (reference sequence). The length of the CDR3 is 15 residues. V gave up 3 bases and J gave up 3 bases; unmatched junction bases: 3. The study recruited people aged about 18 to 95 years across about 25 US areas. The method was immunoSEQ multiplex PCR; TCRdb's version includes in-frame clones alone and lacks a portion of them. The table lists more than 250,000 clones, 85% to 90% of them singletons. This receptor was taken from a woman between 18 and 29 years old who had recovered from COVID-19. V usage is TRBV19 and J usage is TRBJ2-1, with 9 bases fitting TRBD2. Sequenced: PBMCs or T cells enriched from blood (not recorded which). The CDR3 loop is CASSMYSGGYNEQFF. Written as DNA, the CDR3 is TGTGCCAGTAGTATGTATAGCGGGGGCTACAATGAGCAGTTCTTC.